Included here is one T cell receptor (beta chain) sequence, with context. No antigen is known for it. Base qualities were left out, and no much larger clone turns up one base away. The protocol used for the library was 5' RACE. Sequencing used an Illumina HiSeq 2500. A second about 7 to 12 cycle PCR used a sample-barcoded 5' primer and a J-beta primer mix. A unique molecular identifier was introduced onto each TCR beta cDNA molecule by a template-switch 5' adaptor carrying 12 random nucleotides. Each sample yielded at least 2.5 million CDR3-containing paired-end reads. First-strand cDNA was synthesized from all RNA with the Mint cDNA synthesis kit, primed by a TRBC-specific oligonucleotide. All cDNA was treated with uracil-DNA glycosylase and then went through a first 18-cycle PCR with the universal primers M1SS and BC2_uni_R. As for how the authors treated the data: For normalization, 1 million high-quality reads, each with a distinct molecular identifier, were randomly selected from each sample. Reads with shared molecular identifiers were discarded instead of being binned into consensus sequences. CDR3 identification, clonotype clustering and error correction used MiTCR with a Q25 quality threshold and the strictest error-elimination algorithm. A nonparametric unseen species model using Euler transformation provided a lower-bound estimate of total TCR beta diversity. TCRdb passed the public sequencing reads through fastp at Q25 and MiXCR, retaining productive beta sequences. Rows matching on CDR3 protein sequence are summarized as one entry with the most common DNA and genes. TCRdb's processing, not the study's, gives the V and J calls here. The table for this sample lists about 320,000 distinct CDR3 sequences; around 27% of them were counted only once. The leading ten clones occupy around 30% of the sample.

The 35 to 40 donors, aged about 6 to 95 years, were systemically healthy Caucasian individuals from Russia. Approximately 9.3 milliliters of peripheral blood were drawn from each donor into EDTA-treated Vacutainer tubes. Ficoll-Paque density-gradient centrifugation was used to isolate PBMCs, with at least 7 million obtained per sample. Trizol reagent was used to extract total RNA from the PBMCs, yielding at least 5 micrograms per sample. For every donor, flow cytometry on a PBMC aliquot measured the percentage of naive CD45RAhigh/CD27high T cells. From its cysteine to its phenylalanine, the CDR3 spans 14 amino acids. The only DNA kept is the CDR3, 42 bases in frame from the first base. V loses 5 bases, J loses 4 bases, and the germline ends lie 14 bases apart. From a lookup of the germline V gene, CDR1 and CDR2 are SGHTA and FQGNSA. The data were obtained in a study of blood T cells in healthy people across ages (dated by TCRdb to 2013 to 2016). Regarding the research as a whole: In model experiments, template switching captured about one uniquely barcoded TCR beta cDNA molecule for every two T cells. Donors were grouped into four age groups: young (average approximately 15 years), middle-aged (39), aged (around 60) and long-lived (about 89). To avoid experimental bias, donors of different ages were distributed randomly across sequencing lanes. Two additional independent replicas of 1 million unique cDNA reads from the same blood draw were analyzed for two donors (one aged 18 to 30 and one aged 80 or older). Age-related changes in TCR beta repertoire diversity were measured in the study by deep sequencing normalized with unique cDNA molecular identifiers. General conclusions and limits of the study: The long-lived group showed more naive CD4+ T cells, fewer expanded clones and increased TCR diversity than the aged group, suggesting age selection. Bulk unsorted PBMC profiling prevented conclusive comparison of naive and antigen-experienced compartments. Observed TCR beta diversity per million T cells fell roughly linearly with age, and a significant reduction was already apparent by age around 40. Observed TCR beta diversity correlated strongly with the percentage of naive T cells measured by flow cytometry. Estimates of total diversity based on one million sequenced T cells were regarded as lower bounds and as underestimates. The CMV infection status of donors was not known, potentially confounding age-related changes in expanded clonotypes.

The TCR comes from a woman aged 70-85 years in good health. The sequenced material came from blood. Recombination joined TRBV7-2 with TRBJ2-5; TRBD2 is possibly the D segment (6 matching bases). The DNA is as follows: TGTGCCAGCAGCCAGGGAGGTTGGGGAGAGACCCAGTACTTC. Its protein reads: CASSQGGWGETQYF.